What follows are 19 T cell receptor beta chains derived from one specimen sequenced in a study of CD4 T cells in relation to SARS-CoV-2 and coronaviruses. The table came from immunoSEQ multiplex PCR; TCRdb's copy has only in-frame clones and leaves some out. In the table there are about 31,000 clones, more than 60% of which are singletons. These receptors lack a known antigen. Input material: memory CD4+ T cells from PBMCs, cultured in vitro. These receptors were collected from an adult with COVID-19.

The CDR3 loop is CASSRTGSLGNEQFF. DNA of the CDR3: TGTGCCAGCAGTCGTACAGGGAGCCTGGGGAATGAGCAGTTCTTC. V gene TRBV28 combines with J gene TRBJ2-1, with D perhaps TRBD1 (6 bases). The CDR3 contains 15 residues. The V and J ends lost 5 bases and 7 bases respectively, with 18 bases between them. The germline gives CDR1 MDHEN, CDR2 SYDVKM.

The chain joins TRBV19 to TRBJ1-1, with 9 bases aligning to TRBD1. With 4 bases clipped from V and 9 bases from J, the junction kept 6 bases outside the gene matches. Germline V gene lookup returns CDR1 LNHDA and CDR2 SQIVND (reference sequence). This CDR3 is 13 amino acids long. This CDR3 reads CASSRDRASQAFF. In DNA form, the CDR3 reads TGTGCCAGTAGTAGGGACAGGGCGTCACAAGCTTTCTTT.

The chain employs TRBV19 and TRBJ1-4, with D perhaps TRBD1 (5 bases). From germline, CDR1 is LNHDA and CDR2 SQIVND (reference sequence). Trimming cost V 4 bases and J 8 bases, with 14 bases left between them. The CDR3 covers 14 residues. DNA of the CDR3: TGTGCCAGTAGTAGGGGGACCCAGCAAGAAAAACTGTTTTTT. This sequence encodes CASSRGTQQEKLFF.

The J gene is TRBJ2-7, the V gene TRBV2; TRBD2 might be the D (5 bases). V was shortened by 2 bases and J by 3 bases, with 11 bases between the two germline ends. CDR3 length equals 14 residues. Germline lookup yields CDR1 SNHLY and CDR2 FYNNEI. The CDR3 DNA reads TGTGCCAGCAGTGAACTGTTGAGCGGCTACGAGCAGTACTTC. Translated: CASSELLSGYEQYF.

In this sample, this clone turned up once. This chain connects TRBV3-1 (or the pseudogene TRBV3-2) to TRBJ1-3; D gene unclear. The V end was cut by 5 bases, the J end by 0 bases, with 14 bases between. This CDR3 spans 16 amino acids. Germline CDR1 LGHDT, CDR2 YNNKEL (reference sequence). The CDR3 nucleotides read TGTGCCAGCAGCTCCTGGACGGCGACCTCTGGAAACACCATATATTTT. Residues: CASSSWTATSGNTIYF.

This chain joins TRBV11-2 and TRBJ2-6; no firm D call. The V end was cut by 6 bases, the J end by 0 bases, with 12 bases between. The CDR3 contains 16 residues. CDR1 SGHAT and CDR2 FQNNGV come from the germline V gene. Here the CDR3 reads CASSPGVNSGANVLTF. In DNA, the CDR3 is TGTGCCAGCAGTCCTGGGGTCAACTCTGGGGCCAACGTCCTGACTTTC.

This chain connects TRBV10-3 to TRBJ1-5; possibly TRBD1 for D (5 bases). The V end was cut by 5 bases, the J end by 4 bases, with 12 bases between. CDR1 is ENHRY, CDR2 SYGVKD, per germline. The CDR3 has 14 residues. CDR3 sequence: CAISPRTSNQPQHF. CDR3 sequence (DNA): TGTGCCATCAGTCCACGGACATCAAATCAGCCCCAGCATTTT.

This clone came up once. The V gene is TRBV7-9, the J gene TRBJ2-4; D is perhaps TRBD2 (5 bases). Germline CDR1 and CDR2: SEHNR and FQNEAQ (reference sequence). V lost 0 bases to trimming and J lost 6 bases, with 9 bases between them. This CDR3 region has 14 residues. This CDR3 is CASSLAGRGNIQYF. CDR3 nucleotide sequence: TGTGCCAGCAGCTTAGCAGGGAGAGGAAACATTCAGTACTTC.

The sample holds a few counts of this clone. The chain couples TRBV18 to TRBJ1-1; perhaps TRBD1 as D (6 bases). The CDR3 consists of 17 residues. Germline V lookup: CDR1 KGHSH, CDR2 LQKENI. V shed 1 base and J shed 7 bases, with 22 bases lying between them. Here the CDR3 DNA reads TGTGCCAGCTCACCACGGTCTCCTTACCAGGGGACGGATGAAGCTTTCTTT. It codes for CASSPRSPYQGTDEAFF.

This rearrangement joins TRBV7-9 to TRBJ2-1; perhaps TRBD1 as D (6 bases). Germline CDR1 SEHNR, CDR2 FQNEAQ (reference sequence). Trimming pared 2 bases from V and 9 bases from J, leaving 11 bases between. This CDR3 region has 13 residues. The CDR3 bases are TGTGCCAGCAGCTTAACCCCAGGGGTTGAGCAGTTCTTC. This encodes CASSLTPGVEQFF.

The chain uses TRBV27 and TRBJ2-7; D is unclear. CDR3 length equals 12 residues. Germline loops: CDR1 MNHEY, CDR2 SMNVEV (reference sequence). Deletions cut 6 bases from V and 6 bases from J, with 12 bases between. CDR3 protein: CASSPRLGEQYF. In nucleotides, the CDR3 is TGTGCCAGCAGCCCTCGTCTGGGCGAGCAGTACTTC.

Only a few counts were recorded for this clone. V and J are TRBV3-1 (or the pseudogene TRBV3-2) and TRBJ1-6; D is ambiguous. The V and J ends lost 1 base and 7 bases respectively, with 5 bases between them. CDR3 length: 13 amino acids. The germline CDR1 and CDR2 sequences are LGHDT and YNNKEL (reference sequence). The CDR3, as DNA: TGTGCCAGCAGCCAAGCTCTCAATTCACCCCTCCACTTT. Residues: CASSQALNSPLHF.

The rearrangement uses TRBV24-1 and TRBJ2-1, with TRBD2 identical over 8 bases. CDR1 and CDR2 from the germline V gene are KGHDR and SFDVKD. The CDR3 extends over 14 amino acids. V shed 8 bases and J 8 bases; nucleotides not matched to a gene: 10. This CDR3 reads CATIGTSGSDEQFF. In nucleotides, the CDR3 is TGTGCCACCATAGGGACTAGTGGTTCCGATGAGCAGTTCTTC.

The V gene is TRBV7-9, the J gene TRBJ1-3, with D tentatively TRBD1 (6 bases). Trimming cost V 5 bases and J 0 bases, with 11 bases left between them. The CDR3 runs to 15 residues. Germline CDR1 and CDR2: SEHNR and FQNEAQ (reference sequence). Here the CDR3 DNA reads TGTGCCAGCAGCAAGGACAGTCGCTCTGGAAACACCATATATTTT. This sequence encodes CASSKDSRSGNTIYF.

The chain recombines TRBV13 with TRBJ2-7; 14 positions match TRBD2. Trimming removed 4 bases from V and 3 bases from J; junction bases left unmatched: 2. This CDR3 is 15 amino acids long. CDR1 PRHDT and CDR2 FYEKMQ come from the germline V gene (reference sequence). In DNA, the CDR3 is TGTGCCAGCAGCTCCGGACTAGCGGGAGGCTACGAGCAGTACTTC. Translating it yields CASSSGLAGGYEQYF.

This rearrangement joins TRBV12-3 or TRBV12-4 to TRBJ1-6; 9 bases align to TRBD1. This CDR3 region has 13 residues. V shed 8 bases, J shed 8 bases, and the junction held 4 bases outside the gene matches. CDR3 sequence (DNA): TGTGCCAGCCGGGACAGGGCTCATTCACCCCTCCACTTT. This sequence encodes CASRDRAHSPLHF.

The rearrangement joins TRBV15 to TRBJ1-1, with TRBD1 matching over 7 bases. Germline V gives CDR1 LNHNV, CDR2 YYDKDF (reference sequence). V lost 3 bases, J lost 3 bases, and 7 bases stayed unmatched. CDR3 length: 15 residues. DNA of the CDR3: TGTGCCACCAGCAGGGAGACAGGGTATGACACTGAAGCTTTCTTT. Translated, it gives CATSRETGYDTEAFF.

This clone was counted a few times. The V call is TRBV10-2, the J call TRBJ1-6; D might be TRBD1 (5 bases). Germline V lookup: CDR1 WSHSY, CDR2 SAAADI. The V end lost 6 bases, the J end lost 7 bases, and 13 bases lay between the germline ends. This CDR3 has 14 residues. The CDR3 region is CASRQPGYNSPLHF. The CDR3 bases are TGCGCCAGCAGGCAGCCAGGGTACAATTCACCCCTCCACTTT.

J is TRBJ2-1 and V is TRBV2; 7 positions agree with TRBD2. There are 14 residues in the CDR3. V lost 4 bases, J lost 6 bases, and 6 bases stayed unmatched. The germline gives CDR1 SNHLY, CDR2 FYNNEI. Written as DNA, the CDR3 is TGTGCCAGCAGTGGGCTAGCGGTTGGCAATGAGCAGTTCTTC. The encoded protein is CASSGLAVGNEQFF.